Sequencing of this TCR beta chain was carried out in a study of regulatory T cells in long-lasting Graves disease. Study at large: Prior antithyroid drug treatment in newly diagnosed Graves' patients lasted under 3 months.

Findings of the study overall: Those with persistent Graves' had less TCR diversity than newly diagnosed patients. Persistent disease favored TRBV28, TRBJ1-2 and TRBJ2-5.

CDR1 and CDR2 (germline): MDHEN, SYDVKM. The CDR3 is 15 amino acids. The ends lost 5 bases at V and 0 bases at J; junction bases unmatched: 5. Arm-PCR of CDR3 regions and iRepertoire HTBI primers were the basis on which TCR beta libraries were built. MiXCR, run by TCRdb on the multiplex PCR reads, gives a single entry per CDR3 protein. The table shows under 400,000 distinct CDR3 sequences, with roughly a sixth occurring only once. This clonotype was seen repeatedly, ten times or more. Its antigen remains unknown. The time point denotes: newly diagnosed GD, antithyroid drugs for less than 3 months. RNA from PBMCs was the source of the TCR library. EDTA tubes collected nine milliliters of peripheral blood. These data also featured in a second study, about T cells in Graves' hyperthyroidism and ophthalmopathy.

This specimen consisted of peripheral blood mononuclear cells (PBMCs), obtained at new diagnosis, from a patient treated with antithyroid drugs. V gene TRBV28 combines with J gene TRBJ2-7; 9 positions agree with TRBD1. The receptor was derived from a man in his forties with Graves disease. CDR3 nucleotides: TGTGCCAGCAGTGACAGGGGGAGGGCCTCCTACGAGCAGTACTTC. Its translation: CASSDRGRASYEQYF.